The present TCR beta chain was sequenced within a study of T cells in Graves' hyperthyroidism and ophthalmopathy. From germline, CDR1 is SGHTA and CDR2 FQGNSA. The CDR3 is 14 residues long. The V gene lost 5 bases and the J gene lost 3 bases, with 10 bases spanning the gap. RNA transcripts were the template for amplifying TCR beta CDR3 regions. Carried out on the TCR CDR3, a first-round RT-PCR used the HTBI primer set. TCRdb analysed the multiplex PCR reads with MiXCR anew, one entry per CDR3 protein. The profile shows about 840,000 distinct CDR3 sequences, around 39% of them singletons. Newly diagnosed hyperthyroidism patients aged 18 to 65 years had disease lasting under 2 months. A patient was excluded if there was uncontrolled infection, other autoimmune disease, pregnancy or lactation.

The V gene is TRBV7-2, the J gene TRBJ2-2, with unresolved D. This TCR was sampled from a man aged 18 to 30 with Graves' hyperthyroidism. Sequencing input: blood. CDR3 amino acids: CASSMDVYTGELFF. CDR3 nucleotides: TGTGCCAGCAGCATGGACGTTTACACCGGGGAGCTGTTTTTT.